A selection of T cell receptor beta chains follows, all from one sample in a study of early T cells in non-severe SARS-CoV-2 infection. MiXCR, applied by TCRdb to the 5' RACE reads, yields one record per CDR3 protein. Of roughly 80,000 distinct CDR3 sequences in the sample, around 15% were seen once. The sequencing sample was made of whole blood. Every receptor here comes from an adult who was a healthcare worker with PCR-confirmed SARS-CoV-2 infection or an uninfected control (not recorded which). Each CDR3 is given with its conserved first and last residue. A D gene is named only where the DNA matches it firmly. Not all rows give a size; the values are once, few, many and, for expanded clones, a class.

V	J	D	size	DNA	CDR3
TRBV20-1	TRBJ1-4	-	few	TGCAGTGCCTGGGGGCCGGGACCCATTAATGAAAAACTGTTTTTT	CSAWGPGPINEKLFF
TRBV7-2	TRBJ1-2	-	-	TGTGCCAGCAGCGGACGGAACTATGGCTACACCTTC	CASSGRNYGYTF
TRBV11-1	TRBJ2-7	-	-	TGTGCCAGCAGCCCCGAGGCCACCAGCTCCTACGAGCAGTACTTC	CASSPEATSSYEQYF
TRBV18	TRBJ1-3	-	few	TGTGCCAGCTCACCTCGACCCCGCGAAACGGGGGACACCATATATTTT	CASSPRPRETGDTIYF
TRBV4-1	TRBJ2-1	-	few	TGCGCCAGCAGCCAAGAACCGTCGCTAAACTACAATGAGCAGTTCTTC	CASSQEPSLNYNEQFF
TRBV29-1	TRBJ2-1	TRBD1	few	TGCAGCGTCCCGGGACAGGGAAGAAATGAGCAGTTCTTC	CSVPGQGRNEQFF
TRBV28	TRBJ2-5	-	many	TGTGCCAGCAGCCCAGGACCTTTCCAAGAGACCCAGTACTTC	CASSPGPFQETQYF
TRBV10-3	TRBJ2-4	-	-	TGTGCCATCAGTGATGGGCCAGGCGGGGCCAAAAACATTCAGTACTTC	CAISDGPGGAKNIQYF
TRBV7-8	TRBJ2-5	TRBD2	-	TGTGCCAGCAGCTCTTCTAGGACTAGCGGGGGGGCCTTACAAGAGACCCAGTACTTC	CASSSSRTSGGALQETQYF
TRBV7-2	TRBJ2-1	-	many	TGTGCCAGCAGCCCCCGAGGGACCCGTTCCTACAATGAGCAGTTCTTC	CASSPRGTRSYNEQFF
TRBV13	TRBJ2-7	TRBD1	-	TGTGCCAGCAGCTTAGGCCGGGACAGGGGGCACGAGCAGTACTTC	CASSLGRDRGHEQYF
TRBV5-1	TRBJ2-5	-	-	TGCGCCAGCAGCTACCAGGGGCAATCGGGAGAGACCCAGTACTTC	CASSYQGQSGETQYF
TRBV12-3/TRBV12-4	TRBJ2-7	TRBD1	-	TGTGCCAGCAGTTTCAACAGGGGGGATTACGAGCAGTACTTC	CASSFNRGDYEQYF
TRBV2	TRBJ1-5	-	many	TGTGCCAGCAGTCTGTCGGACCGGGTTCAGCCCCAGCATTTT	CASSLSDRVQPQHF
TRBV11-2	TRBJ1-6	-	-	TGTGCCAGCAGCCCCGGGACATTGTATAATTCACCCCTCCACTTT	CASSPGTLYNSPLHF
TRBV25-1	TRBJ2-5	-	many	TGTGCCAGCAGTCAGTCGGAGACCCAGTACTTC	CASSQSETQYF
TRBV10-3	TRBJ2-7	-	-	TGTGCCATCAGTGAGGGAGCGGGTTCCTACGAGCAGTACTTC	CAISEGAGSYEQYF
TRBV7-9	TRBJ2-3	-	many	TGTGCCAGCAGCTCTTATCTGGATACGCAGTATTTT	CASSSYLDTQYF
TRBV7-3	TRBJ2-3	TRBD2	many	TGTGCCAGCAGCGAACGGGCTAGCGGGATTGATACGCAGTATTTT	CASSERASGIDTQYF
TRBV2	TRBJ1-3	-	-	TGTGCCAGCAGTGAAAGTGGACGAAGAAGGGGTGGAAACACCATATATTTT	CASSESGRRRGGNTIYF
TRBV10-1	TRBJ1-4	TRBD1	-	TGCGCCAGCAGTGACCCCGGGACAGTCGATGAAAAACTGTTTTTT	CASSDPGTVDEKLFF
TRBV27	TRBJ2-1	-	many	TGTGCCAGCAGTTTTAGCGATGAGCAGTTCTTC	CASSFSDEQFF
TRBV11-2	TRBJ2-3	-	-	TGTGCCAGCAGCTTACGACTGCGAGGAGATACGCAGTATTTT	CASSLRLRGDTQYF
TRBV27	TRBJ2-7	-	few	TGTGCCAGCAGTTTATCGGAAAACTACGAGCAGTACTTC	CASSLSENYEQYF
TRBV6-1	TRBJ2-4	-	few	TGTGCCAGCAGGGTAGAAGCCAAAAACATTCAGTACTTC	CASRVEAKNIQYF
TRBV5-1	TRBJ2-7	-	-	TGCGCCAGCAGCACACGGGGGCCGTCCTACGAGCAGTACTTC	CASSTRGPSYEQYF
TRBV10-2	TRBJ1-5	-	many	TGCGCCAGCAGTGAGTCAGGGGTCAATCAGCCCCAGCATTTT	CASSESGVNQPQHF
TRBV19	TRBJ1-1	-	few	TGTGCCAGTTACCAGAACACTGAAGCTTTCTTT	CASYQNTEAFF
TRBV29-1	TRBJ2-3	TRBD1	-	TGCAGCGTACACCGGGACAGGGGCACAGATACGCAGTATTTT	CSVHRDRGTDTQYF
TRBV19	TRBJ1-5	TRBD1	few	TGTGCCAGTAGTCCCTCGGGACAGGACAATCAGCCCCAGCATTTT	CASSPSGQDNQPQHF
TRBV11-2	TRBJ2-6	-	-	TGTGCCAGCAGCTTATGGACCTCTGGGGCCAACGTCCTGACTTTC	CASSLWTSGANVLTF
TRBV28	TRBJ1-5	TRBD1	many	TGTGCCAGCAGTGAAACAGGGGTCGGCCAGCCCCAGCATTTT	CASSETGVGQPQHF
TRBV29-1	TRBJ2-7	TRBD1	-	TGCAGCGTTCGGGGACAGGGGGCCTTCTACGAGCAGTACTTC	CSVRGQGAFYEQYF
TRBV6-2/TRBV6-3	TRBJ2-5	-	many	TGTGCCAGCAGTTACTCGGAGGTGGAGACCCAGTACTTC	CASSYSEVETQYF
TRBV30	TRBJ1-2	-	many	TGTGCCTGGAGTCAGCTGGGGGTAAATGGCTACACCTTC	CAWSQLGVNGYTF
TRBV4-2	TRBJ2-2	TRBD1	-	TGTGCCAGCAGCCGGGACAGGAGGAACACCGGGGAGCTGTTTTTT	CASSRDRRNTGELFF
TRBV20-1	TRBJ2-7	TRBD1	-	TGCAGTGCTAGGACTCGGGACAGGGGGACCTACGAGCAGTACTTC	CSARTRDRGTYEQYF
TRBV3-1	TRBJ1-1	-	few	TGTGCCAGCAGCCATCAGGGAGGTAGCACTGAAGCTTTCTTT	CASSHQGGSTEAFF
TRBV19	TRBJ1-6	-	many	TGTGCCAGTAGTACCTCCGGAGAGGGCAGGAATTCACCCCTCCACTTT	CASSTSGEGRNSPLHF
TRBV5-1	TRBJ2-7	TRBD1	many	TGCGCCAGCAGCGAACAGGGGGCGAACGAGCAGTACTTC	CASSEQGANEQYF
TRBV7-6	TRBJ2-3	TRBD2	-	TGTGCCAGCAGCAAAACTAGCGGTAGCACAGATACGCAGTATTTT	CASSKTSGSTDTQYF
TRBV3-1	TRBJ1-2	TRBD1	many	TGTGCCAGCAGCTCTTGGACAGGGGATCTTAGCTACACCTTC	CASSSWTGDLSYTF
TRBV9	TRBJ1-2	-	many	TGTGCCAGCAGCGTAGACACCATTAACTATGGCTACACCTTC	CASSVDTINYGYTF
TRBV10-3	TRBJ2-7	TRBD1	many	TGTGCCATCAGTGAGTCGACGGGACAGGGAGACGAGCAGTACTTC	CAISESTGQGDEQYF
TRBV7-9	TRBJ1-4	-	many	TGTGCCAGCAGCTCCCGCGGTGAAAAACTGTTTTTT	CASSSRGEKLFF
TRBV5-1	TRBJ1-1	-	-	TGCGCCAGCAGCTTGCTGGCAGCGAACACTGAAGCTTTCTTT	CASSLLAANTEAFF
TRBV11-3	TRBJ2-1	TRBD1	many	TGTGCCAGCAGCTTAGGGGACAGCAATGAGCAGTTCTTC	CASSLGDSNEQFF
TRBV7-2	TRBJ2-1	-	many	TGTGCCAGCAGCTCCTGGACAGCCAACAATGAGCAGTTCTTC	CASSSWTANNEQFF